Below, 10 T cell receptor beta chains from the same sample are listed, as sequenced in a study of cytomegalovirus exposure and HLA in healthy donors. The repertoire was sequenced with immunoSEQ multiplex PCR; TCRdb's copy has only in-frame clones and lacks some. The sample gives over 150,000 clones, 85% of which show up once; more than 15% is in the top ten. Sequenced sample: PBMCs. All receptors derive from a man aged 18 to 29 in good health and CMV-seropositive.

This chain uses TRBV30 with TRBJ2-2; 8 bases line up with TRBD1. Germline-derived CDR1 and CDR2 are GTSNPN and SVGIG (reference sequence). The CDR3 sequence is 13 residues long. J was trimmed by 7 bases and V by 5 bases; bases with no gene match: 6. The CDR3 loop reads CAWRQGTIGELFF. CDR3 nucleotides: TGTGCCTGGCGACAGGGGACGATCGGGGAGCTGTTTTTT.

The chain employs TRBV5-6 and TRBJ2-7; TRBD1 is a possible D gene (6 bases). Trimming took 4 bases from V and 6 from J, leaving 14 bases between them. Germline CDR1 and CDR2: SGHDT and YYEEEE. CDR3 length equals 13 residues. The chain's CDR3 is CASSKGTPLEQYF. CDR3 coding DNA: TGTGCCAGCAGCAAAGGGACACCCCTCGAGCAGTACTTC.

CDR3 coding DNA: TGTGCCAGCAGCCCCTCCTTGACTAGCGGGGAAAACATTCAGTACTTC. Encoded protein: CASSPSLTSGENIQYF. The rearrangement links TRBV7-6 to TRBJ2-4; 11 bases fit TRBD2. Germline values: CDR1 SGHVS, CDR2 FNYEAQ. V shed 5 bases and J 5 bases; nucleotides not matched to a gene: 8. This CDR3 contains 16 residues.

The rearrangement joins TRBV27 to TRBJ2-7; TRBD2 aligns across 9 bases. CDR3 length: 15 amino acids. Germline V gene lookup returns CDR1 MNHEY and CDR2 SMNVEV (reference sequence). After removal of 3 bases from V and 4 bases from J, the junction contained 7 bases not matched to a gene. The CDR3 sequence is CASSFSGGGAYEQYF. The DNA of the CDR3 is TGTGCCAGCAGTTTTAGCGGGGGTGGCGCATACGAGCAGTACTTC.

The CDR3: CASSPSLAGGRSYNEQFF. DNA for the CDR3: TGTGCCAGCAGCCCCTCCCTAGCGGGGGGGCGCTCCTACAATGAGCAGTTCTTC. The chain combines TRBV7-9 with TRBJ2-1, with TRBD2 matching 12 bases. The germline V gene encodes CDR1 SEHNR and CDR2 FQNEAQ (reference sequence). Losses at the gene ends were 5 bases for V and 0 bases for J; bases not matched to a gene: 8. This CDR3 region has 18 residues.

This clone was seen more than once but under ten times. CDR3 protein: CASSPRGQIYEQYF. CDR3 coding DNA: TGTGCCAGCAGCCCACGGGGACAGATCTACGAGCAGTACTTC. V gene TRBV11-1 combines with J gene TRBJ2-7, with 7 bases lining up with TRBD1. Trimming took 5 bases from V and 3 from J; bases not matched to a gene: 7. The CDR3 loop spans 14 amino acids. Germline CDR1 and CDR2: SGHAT and FQDESV (reference sequence).

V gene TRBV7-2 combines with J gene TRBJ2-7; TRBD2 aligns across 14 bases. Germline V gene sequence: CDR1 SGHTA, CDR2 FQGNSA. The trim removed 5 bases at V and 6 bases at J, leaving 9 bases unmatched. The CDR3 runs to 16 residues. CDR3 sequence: CASSPSGLAGVGEQYF. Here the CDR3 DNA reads TGTGCCAGCAGCCCTTCGGGACTAGCGGGAGTAGGCGAGCAGTACTTC.

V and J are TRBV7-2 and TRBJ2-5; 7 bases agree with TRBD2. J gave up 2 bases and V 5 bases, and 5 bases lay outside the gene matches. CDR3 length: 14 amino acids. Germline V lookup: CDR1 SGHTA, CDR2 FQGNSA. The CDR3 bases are TGTGCCAGCAGCCGGGGGGAGAGACAAGAGACCCAGTACTTC. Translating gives CASSRGERQETQYF.

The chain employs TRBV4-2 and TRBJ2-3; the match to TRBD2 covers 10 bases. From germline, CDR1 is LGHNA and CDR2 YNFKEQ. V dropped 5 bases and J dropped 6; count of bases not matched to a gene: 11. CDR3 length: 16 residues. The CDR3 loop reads CASSLGTSDLEDTQYF. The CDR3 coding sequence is TGTGCCAGCAGCTTGGGGACTAGCGATCTCGAGGATACGCAGTATTTT.

The CDR3 DNA is TGTGCCAGCAGTGGCTGGACAGGGGTGGAGCCCCAGCATTTT. Translating gives CASSGWTGVEPQHF. This sequence joins TRBV6-1 and TRBJ1-5; 9 bases map to TRBD1. J gave up 8 bases and V 4 bases, and 6 bases lay outside the gene matches. The CDR3 runs 14 residues. Looked up from germline, CDR1 is MNHNS and CDR2 is SASEGT.